Listed below are T cell receptor beta chains from one sample, sequenced in a study of persistence of HIV-infected CD4 T cells. Profiled with immunoSEQ multiplex PCR; TCRdb holds only in-frame clones, not every one. The sample shows 25,000 to 35,000 clones, roughly four fifths of them seen only once. Their target antigens are unknown. Sequencing used CD4+ T cells sorted from PBMCs after approximately 19-hour stimulation, obtained from a patient who received antiretroviral therapy. The source is an adult man with HIV who was CMV-seropositive. The CDR3 runs from the conserved cysteine through the conserved F or W.

v_call	cdr3_length	j_call	cdr3_aa
TRBV5-4	15	TRBJ1-6	CASSLGAGDNSPLHF
TRBV29-1	13	TRBJ2-3	CSVSQGGTDTQYF
TRBV3-1/TRBV3-2	11	TRBJ2-7	CASSKQYEQYF
TRBV19	12	TRBJ2-2	CATTWEAGELFF
TRBV5-1	17	TRBJ1-1	CASSLAKTGSFNTEAFF
TRBV6-5	13	TRBJ1-2	CATSTGRDYGYTF
TRBV6-5	14	TRBJ2-7	CASAGNRGTYEQYF
TRBV5-1	16	TRBJ2-6	CASSPVLPSRANVLTF
TRBV2	14	TRBJ2-7	CASSHPDRVDEQYF
TRBV28	14	TRBJ1-2	CASSSRFTNYGYTF
TRBV27	16	TRBJ1-5	CASSPEVGYSNQPQHF
TRBV19	17	TRBJ1-5	CASSIVQGNRWLQPQHF
TRBV6-2/TRBV6-3	14	TRBJ2-7	CASSTPKGAHEQYF
TRBV10-1	18	TRBJ2-7	CASSPRASGLGGSYEQYF
TRBV28	15	TRBJ2-2	CASRREGIVAGELFF
TRBV4-1	14	TRBJ1-1	CASRTGQGNTEAFF
TRBV23-1	15	TRBJ2-7	CASSQFWGSDYEQYF
TRBV29-1	12	TRBJ2-7	CSGGQGLYEQYF
TRBV5-1	12	TRBJ2-7	CASSFADYEQYF
TRBV7-2	15	TRBJ2-1	CASSLAWEKHNEQFF
TRBV25-1	13	TRBJ2-2	CASRFGGVGELFF
TRBV7-2	14	TRBJ2-3	CASSPHWSTDTQYF
TRBV29-1	11	TRBJ1-3	CSVELGNTIYF
TRBV18	14	TRBJ2-7	CASSEGATYYEQYF
TRBV20-1	11	TRBJ2-7	CSASTSYEQYF
TRBV12-5	17	TRBJ2-3	CASGLVGQGPHTDTQYF
TRBV9	19	TRBJ2-3	CASSPEVLAGTYSTDTQYF
TRBV28	14	TRBJ1-2	CASSLSRRDYGYTF
TRBV21-1	17	TRBJ1-2	CASSKVGEKTGEGGYTF
TRBV5-4	15	TRBJ1-1	CASRIFDRLNTEAFF
TRBV3-1/TRBV3-2	20	TRBJ2-7	CASSQDGLGLGLQGMYEQYF
TRBV7-3	14	TRBJ1-2	CASSLRQGAGGYTF
TRBV2	13	TRBJ1-6	CASSDKESSPLHF
TRBV4-1	16	TRBJ2-3	CASSQVSGYSTDTQYF
TRBV29-1	12	TRBJ1-4	CSVGSGNEKLFF
TRBV5-1	13	TRBJ1-2	CASSLAAGDGYTF
TRBV27	16	TRBJ2-2	CASSFSSTGIIGELFF
TRBV2	13	TRBJ2-2	CASRTQGAGELFF